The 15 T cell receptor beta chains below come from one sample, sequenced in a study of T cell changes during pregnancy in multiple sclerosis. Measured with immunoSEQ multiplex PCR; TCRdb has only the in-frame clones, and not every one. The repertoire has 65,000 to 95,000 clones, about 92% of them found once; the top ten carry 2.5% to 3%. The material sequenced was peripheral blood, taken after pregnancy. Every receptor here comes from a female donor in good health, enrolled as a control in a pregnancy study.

The CDR3 spells CASSVIVAPNTGELFF. CDR3 coding DNA: TGTGCCAGTAGTGTTATAGTTGCCCCGAACACCGGGGAGCTGTTTTTT. V gene TRBV19 combines with J gene TRBJ2-2; no firm D call. V lost 5 bases and J lost 0, with 13 bases in between. Germline CDR1 reads LNHDA; CDR2 reads SQIVND (reference sequence). The CDR3 runs to 16 residues.

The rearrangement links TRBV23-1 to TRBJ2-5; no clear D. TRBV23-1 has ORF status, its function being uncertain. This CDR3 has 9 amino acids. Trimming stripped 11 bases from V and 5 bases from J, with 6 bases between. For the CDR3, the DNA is TGCGCCCTCCCCGAGACCCAGTACTTC. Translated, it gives CALPETQYF.

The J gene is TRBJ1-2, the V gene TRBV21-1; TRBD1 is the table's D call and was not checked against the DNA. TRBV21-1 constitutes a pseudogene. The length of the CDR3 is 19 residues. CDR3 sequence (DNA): TGTGCCAGCAGCAAGGGGCTCTCGTCGAAATGGGTTTGGGACTATGGCTACACCTTC. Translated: CASSKGLSSKWVWDYGYTF.

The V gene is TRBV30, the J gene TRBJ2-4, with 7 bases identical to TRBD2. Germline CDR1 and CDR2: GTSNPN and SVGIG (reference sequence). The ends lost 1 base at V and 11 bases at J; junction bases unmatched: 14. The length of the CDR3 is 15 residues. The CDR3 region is CAWSEVAGQRGVQYF. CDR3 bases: TGTGCCTGGAGTGAAGTAGCGGGCCAGCGGGGTGTTCAGTACTTC.

CDR3 in amino acids: CSAEEGGSAFF. As DNA, the CDR3 is TGCAGTGCCGAAGAGGGGGGGAGCGCTTTCTTT. The chain couples TRBV20-1 to TRBJ1-1; possibly TRBD1 for D (6 bases). Germline CDR1 and CDR2: DFQATT and SNEGSKA (reference sequence). The CDR3 length is 11 residues. The ends were cut back, 6 bases at V and 11 bases at J, with 16 bases in the middle.

The CDR3 reads CASSSPQREGRETQYF. DNA of the CDR3: TGTGCCAGCAGTTCTCCCCAGCGGGAAGGGAGGGAGACCCAGTACTTC. This chain uses TRBV28 with TRBJ2-5, with 7 bases fitting TRBD2. This CDR3 has 16 residues. Germline V lookup: CDR1 MDHEN, CDR2 SYDVKM. Trimming at V came to 4 bases and at J to 5 bases, leaving 13 bases not matched to a gene.

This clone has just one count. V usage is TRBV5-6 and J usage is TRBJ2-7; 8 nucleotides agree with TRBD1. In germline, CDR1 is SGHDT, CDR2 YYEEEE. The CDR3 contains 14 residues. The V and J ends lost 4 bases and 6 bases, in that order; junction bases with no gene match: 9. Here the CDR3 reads CASSPGTGPREQYF. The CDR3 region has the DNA TGTGCCAGCAGCCCCGGGACAGGTCCTCGCGAGCAGTACTTC.

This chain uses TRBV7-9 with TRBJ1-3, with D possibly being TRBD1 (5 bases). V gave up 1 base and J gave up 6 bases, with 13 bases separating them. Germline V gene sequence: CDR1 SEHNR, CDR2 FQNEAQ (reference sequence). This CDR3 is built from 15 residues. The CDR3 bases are TGTGCCAGCAGCTTAGAAACCTGGGGGGAAAACACCATATATTTT. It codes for CASSLETWGENTIYF.

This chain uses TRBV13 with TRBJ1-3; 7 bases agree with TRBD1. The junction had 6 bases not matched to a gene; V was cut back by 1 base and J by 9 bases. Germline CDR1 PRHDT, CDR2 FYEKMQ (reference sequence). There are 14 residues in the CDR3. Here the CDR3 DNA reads TGTGCCAGCAGCTTAGACCCGGGACAGCCCACCATATATTTT. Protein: CASSLDPGQPTIYF.

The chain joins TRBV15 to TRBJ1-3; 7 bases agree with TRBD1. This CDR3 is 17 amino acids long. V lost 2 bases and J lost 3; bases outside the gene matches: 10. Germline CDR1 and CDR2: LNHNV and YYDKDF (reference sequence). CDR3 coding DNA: TGTGCCACCAGCAGACCCCCAACAGGGGTGAATGGAAACACCATATATTTT. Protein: CATSRPPTGVNGNTIYF.

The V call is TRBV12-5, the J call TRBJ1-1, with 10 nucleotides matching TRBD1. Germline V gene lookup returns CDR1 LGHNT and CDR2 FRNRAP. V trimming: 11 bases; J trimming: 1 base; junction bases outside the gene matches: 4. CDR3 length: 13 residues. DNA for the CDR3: TGTGCTGGGGACAGGGGACGGAACACTGAAGCTTTCTTT. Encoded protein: CAGDRGRNTEAFF.

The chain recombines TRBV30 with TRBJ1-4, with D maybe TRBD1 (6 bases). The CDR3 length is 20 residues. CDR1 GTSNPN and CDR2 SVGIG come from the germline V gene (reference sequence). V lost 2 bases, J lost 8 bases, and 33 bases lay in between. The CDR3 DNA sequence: TGTGCCTGGAGTCTACCACCCGACAGGCACGTCCAAGGTTTACACGAAAAACTGTTTTTT. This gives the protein CAWSLPPDRHVQGLHEKLFF.

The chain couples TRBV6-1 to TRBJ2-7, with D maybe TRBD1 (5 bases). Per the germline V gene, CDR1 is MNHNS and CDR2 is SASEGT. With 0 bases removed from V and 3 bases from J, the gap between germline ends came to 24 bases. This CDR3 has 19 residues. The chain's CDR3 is CASSEAGASWLPQDYEQYF. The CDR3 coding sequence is TGTGCCAGCAGTGAAGCAGGGGCGTCGTGGCTGCCGCAGGACTACGAGCAGTACTTC.

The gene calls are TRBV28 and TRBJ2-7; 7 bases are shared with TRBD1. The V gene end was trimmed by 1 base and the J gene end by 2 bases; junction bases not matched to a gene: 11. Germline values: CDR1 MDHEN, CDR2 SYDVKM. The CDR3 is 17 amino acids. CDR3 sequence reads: CASSLSPWQGVTYEQYF. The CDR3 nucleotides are TGTGCCAGCAGTTTATCACCCTGGCAGGGGGTAACCTACGAGCAGTACTTC. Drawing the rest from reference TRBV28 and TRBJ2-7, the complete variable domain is DVKVTQSSRYLVKRTGEKVFLECVQDMDHENMFWYRQDPGLGLRLIYFSYDVKMKEKGDIPEGYSVSREKKERFSLILESASTNQTSMYLCASSLSPWQGVTYEQYFGPGTRLTVT.

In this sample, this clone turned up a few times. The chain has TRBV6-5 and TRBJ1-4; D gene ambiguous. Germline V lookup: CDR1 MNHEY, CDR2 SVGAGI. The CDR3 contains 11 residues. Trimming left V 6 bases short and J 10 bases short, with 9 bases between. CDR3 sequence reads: CASRRGPKLFF. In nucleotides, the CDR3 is TGTGCCAGCAGAAGAGGGCCAAAACTGTTTTTT.